This TCR beta chain is drawn from a study of tumor and adjacent non-tumor tissue in lung cancer. Looking at the study overall: The cohort had about twelve adenocarcinoma, a couple of squamous cell and 1 small cell patients.

A modified ARM-PCR protocol with three rounds of nested PCR amplified TCRbeta. In TCRdb, the multiplex PCR reads were re-called with MiXCR into one record per CDR3 protein. Of about 90,000 distinct CDR3 sequences in the sample, about 77% were seen once. This sample's RNA came from whole unsorted tissue. This non-tumor lung sample came from over 3 cm beyond the tumor edge. V lost 1 base and J 2 bases, leaving 10 bases between the germline ends. Germline CDR1 is SGHDN and CDR2 is FVKESK. The CDR3 is 15 residues long. This clonotype was recorded at least ten times. The antigen is undetermined. General study results and limits: Top 100 clones took a larger repertoire share in normal lung. Significantly higher TCR diversity was found in tumor than normal lung.

The chain employs TRBV14 and TRBJ2-3; the D gene is possibly TRBD2 (5 bases). Sequencing used distant non-tumor lung tissue. The TCR comes from a woman between 45 and 65 years old with non-small cell lung cancer. CDR3 loop: CASSQVGGATDTQYF. The CDR3 DNA reads TGTGCCAGCAGCCAAGTCGGAGGAGCCACAGATACGCAGTATTTT.